The next 31 T cell receptor beta chains were all read from a single sample in a study of OX40 agonist ivuxolimab in advanced cancers. Sequencing used immunoSEQ multiplex PCR; TCRdb keeps in-frame clones, though not all of them. The repertoire holds more than 85,000 clones, with roughly 89% as singletons. The source material was CD4+ or CD8+ T cells sorted from blood, sampled in a trial of the OX40 agonist ivuxolimab. The receptors were gathered from an adult with an advanced solid tumor such as melanoma, head and neck, liver or kidney cancer.

The CDR3 coding sequence is TGTGCCAGCAGCTTGTCCCCTGGGGGGGGCCTAGAGACCCAGTACTTC. Translation: CASSLSPGGGLETQYF. The rearrangement links TRBV5-4 to TRBJ2-5, with D possibly being TRBD2 (7 bases). The CDR3 contains 16 residues. Trimming took off 1 base at V and 4 bases at J, with 17 bases between the two ends. Per the germline V gene, CDR1 is SGHNT and CDR2 is YYREEE (reference sequence). The full variable domain, completed using reference TRBV5-4 and TRBJ2-5, is ETGVTQSPTHLIKTRGQQVTLRCSSQSGHNTVSWYQQALGQGPQFIFQYYREEENGRGNFPPRFSGLQFPNYSSELNVNALELDDSALYLCASSLSPGGGLETQYFGPGTRLLVL.

The chain joins TRBV19 to TRBJ2-1; 7 nucleotides agree with TRBD2. Germline V CDR1 and CDR2: LNHDA, SQIVND (reference sequence). The CDR3 sequence is 17 residues long. With V trimmed by 7 bases and J by 3 bases, 15 bases remained unmatched. The CDR3 nucleotides read TGTGCCAGTACTCTTGGGGGACCGGGGGGAAGCTACAATGAGCAGTTCTTC. Residues: CASTLGGPGGSYNEQFF.

V is TRBV7-2 and J is TRBJ1-3; no clear D gene. The CDR3 is made up of 15 amino acids. The V gene lost 5 bases and the J gene lost 0 bases, with 11 bases spanning the gap. The germline V gene has CDR1 SGHTA and CDR2 FQGNSA. CDR3 coding DNA: TGTGCCAGCAGCATACAAAGCGACTCTGGAAACACCATATATTTT. Amino acids: CASSIQSDSGNTIYF.

The chain links TRBV6-5 to TRBJ1-1, with D maybe TRBD1 (6 bases). The CDR3 spans 13 residues. Trimming took off 6 bases at V and 4 bases at J, with 12 bases between the two ends. In germline, CDR1 is MNHEY, CDR2 SVGAGI. CDR3 sequence reads: CASRLSGATEAFF. The CDR3 DNA reads as TGTGCCAGCAGGCTGTCGGGGGCCACTGAAGCTTTCTTT.

The CDR3 loop is CASSRETNSGANVLTF. The CDR3 bases are TGTGCCAGTAGCAGAGAAACCAACTCTGGGGCCAACGTCCTGACTTTC. The J gene is TRBJ2-6, the V gene TRBV19; D gene uncertain. The CDR3 sequence is 16 residues long. Per germline, CDR1 LNHDA and CDR2 SQIVND (reference sequence). V lost 6 bases and J lost 0, with 12 bases in between.

This rearrangement joins TRBV19 to TRBJ2-5, with 9 bases that match TRBD2. Germline V gene data show CDR1 as LNHDA and CDR2 as SQIVND (reference sequence). Germline trimming cut 3 bases from V and 4 bases from J; bases unmatched to any gene: 12. The CDR3 is 17 residues long. CDR3 residues: CASSMTVSGSFPETQYF. The CDR3 bases are TGTGCCAGTAGTATGACTGTTAGCGGGAGCTTCCCAGAGACCCAGTACTTC.

The chain links TRBV27 to TRBJ1-4; 7 bases agree with TRBD1. Germline loops: CDR1 MNHEY, CDR2 SMNVEV (reference sequence). This CDR3 comprises 17 residues. J lost 5 bases, V lost 5 bases, and 14 bases had no gene match. The CDR3 nucleotides read TGTGCCAGCAGTCCCGTACTCCTTGACAGGGAGAATGAAAAACTGTTTTTT. This codes for CASSPVLLDRENEKLFF.

The rearrangement links TRBV6-6 to TRBJ1-3; D remains unclear. The CDR3 runs to 15 residues. Germline values: CDR1 MNHNY, CDR2 SVGAGI (reference sequence). Trimming cost V 4 bases and J 0 bases, with 10 bases left between them. This chain's CDR3 is CASSFSSDSGNTIYF. CDR3 DNA: TGTGCCAGCAGTTTTTCTTCGGACTCTGGAAACACCATATATTTT.

This clone appeared once. J is TRBJ2-2 and V is TRBV4-1; 11 nucleotides align to TRBD2. CDR1 is MGHRA and CDR2 is YSYEKL in the germline V gene. J gave up 7 bases and V 2 bases, and 6 bases lay outside the gene matches. This CDR3 comprises 16 residues. CDR3 bases: TGCGCCAGCAGCCAACATAGCGGGGGGGCTATCGGGGAGCTGTTTTTT. This translates into CASSQHSGGAIGELFF.

This rearrangement joins TRBV5-1 to TRBJ1-1; D not certain. V was cut by 1 base and J by 1 base, with 11 bases left in between. Germline V gene sequence: CDR1 SGHRS, CDR2 YFSETQ. The CDR3 covers 15 residues. CDR3 amino acids: CASSLNSGRNTEAFF. CDR3 DNA sequence: TGCGCCAGCAGCTTGAATTCTGGCAGGAACACTGAAGCTTTCTTT.

The rearrangement joins TRBV6-6 to TRBJ1-5; D is unclear. The V gene lost 4 bases and the J gene lost 11 bases, with 6 bases spanning the gap. Germline values: CDR1 MNHNY, CDR2 SVGAGI (reference sequence). The CDR3 consists of 10 residues. CDR3 sequence: CASSCLSQHF. The DNA for the CDR3 is TGTGCCAGCAGTTGTTTGTCCCAGCATTTT.

The chain is built from TRBV4-3 and TRBJ2-2; TRBD2 agrees at 7 bases. Looked up from germline, CDR1 is LGHNA and CDR2 is YSLEER. The CDR3 length is 17 residues. The J segment lost 0 bases and the V segment lost 1 base, leaving 5 bases of the junction unmatched. This CDR3 reads CASSQAPSGANTGELFF. The CDR3 nucleotides are TGCGCCAGCAGCCAAGCCCCTAGCGGCGCGAACACCGGGGAGCTGTTTTTT.

The chain links TRBV6-4 to TRBJ2-1; 7 nucleotides agree with TRBD2. CDR1 and CDR2 from the germline V gene are MRHNA and SNTAGT. V was pared by 5 bases and J by 9 bases, with 13 bases of the junction left unmatched. CDR3 length equals 15 residues. The CDR3 loop is CASSRESLTSSEQFF. DNA of the CDR3: TGTGCCAGCAGTCGCGAATCCTTGACTAGCAGTGAGCAGTTCTTC.

This clone was seen once. V gene TRBV6-5 combines with J gene TRBJ2-3; D is perhaps TRBD1 or TRBD2 (5 bases each). The V gene's germline CDR1 is MNHEY and CDR2 SVGAGI. The length of the CDR3 is 15 residues. The V end was cut by 6 bases, the J end by 4 bases, with 17 bases between. The CDR3 nucleotides are TGTGCCAGCAGCCTACTGGGGGTTGGGCCAGATACGCAGTATTTT. It yields the protein CASSLLGVGPDTQYF.

The chain has TRBV7-2 and TRBJ2-3; D gene uncertain. V was cut by 6 bases and J by 5 bases, with 12 bases left in between. CDR3 length equals 13 residues. Germline assignment: CDR1 SGHTA and CDR2 FQGNSA. The CDR3 region has the DNA TGTGCCAGCAGTCTAGGGTGGGGAGATACGCAGTATTTT. Encoded protein: CASSLGWGDTQYF. The full variable domain, completed using reference TRBV7-2 and TRBJ2-3, is GAGVSQSPSNKVTEKGKDVELRCDPISGHTALYWYRQSLGQGLEFLIYFQGNSAPDKSGLPSDRFSAERTGGSVSTLTIQRTQQEDSAVYLCASSLGWGDTQYFGPGTRLTVL.

This clone occurred once. V usage is TRBV29-1 and J usage is TRBJ2-1, with unresolved D. V lost 4 bases and J lost 7, with 8 bases in between. The germline V gene encodes CDR1 SQVTM and CDR2 ANQGSEA. The CDR3 has 11 amino acids. This chain's CDR3 is CSVVWLNEQFF. The DNA for the CDR3 is TGCAGCGTTGTATGGTTGAATGAGCAGTTCTTC.

This chain's CDR3 is CASSVAPGPLGEQYF. The CDR3 DNA reads as TGTGCCAGCAGCGTAGCTCCGGGTCCCCTGGGAGAGCAGTACTTC. The chain has TRBV9 and TRBJ2-7; no firm D call. Germline lookup yields CDR1 SGDLS and CDR2 YYNGEE. This CDR3 region has 15 residues. V lost 0 bases, J lost 7 bases, and 17 bases lay in between.

The chain has TRBV11-2 and TRBJ2-7; no clear D. Per germline, CDR1 SGHAT and CDR2 FQNNGV. V was pared by 5 bases and J by 9 bases, with 17 bases between. The CDR3 contains 13 residues. The CDR3, as DNA: TGTGCCAGCAGCCCCGACCCCTCGCCACGGCAGTACTTC. Translated, it gives CASSPDPSPRQYF.

This sequence joins TRBV30 and TRBJ2-7; D gene unclear. Trimming stripped 3 bases from V and 6 bases from J, with 9 bases between. Germline CDR1 reads GTSNPN; CDR2 reads SVGIG (reference sequence). This CDR3 spans 11 amino acids. This CDR3 is CAWRLLGEQYF. The CDR3, as DNA: TGTGCCTGGAGGCTACTGGGCGAGCAGTACTTC.

The gene calls are TRBV5-1 and TRBJ2-7, with 10 bases matching TRBD1. CDR1 is SGHRS and CDR2 is YFSETQ in the germline V gene. The CDR3 runs 15 residues. V was clipped by 5 bases and J by 6 bases; unmatched bases: 11. The chain's CDR3 is CASRRQGAERREQYF. The CDR3, as DNA: TGCGCCAGCAGGCGACAGGGGGCGGAACGGCGCGAGCAGTACTTC. Variable domain in full (rest from reference TRBV5-1 and TRBJ2-7): KAGVTQTPRYLIKTRGQQVTLSCSPISGHRSVSWYQQTPGQGLQFLFEYFSETQRNKGNFPGRFSGRQFSNSRSEMNVSTLELGDSALYLCASRRQGAERREQYFGPGTRLTVT.

The CDR3 DNA follows: TGTGCCAGCAGTTCCTCACAGGGGGCGAGCTACAATGAGCAGTTCTTC. Protein sequence: CASSSSQGASYNEQFF. The genes are TRBV27 and TRBJ2-1, with TRBD1 matching 9 bases. This CDR3 comprises 16 residues. The germline CDR1 and CDR2 sequences are MNHEY and SMNVEV (reference sequence). V lost 4 bases to trimming and J lost 3 bases; unmatched junction nucleotides: 7.

The rearrangement links TRBV27 to TRBJ2-7; 8 bases line up with TRBD1. This CDR3 contains 14 residues. Unmatched junction bases numbered 5, after V lost 4 bases and J lost 3 bases. CDR1 and CDR2 (germline): MNHEY, SMNVEV (reference sequence). CDR3 in DNA: TGTGCCAGCAGTTCGACAGGGGAATTCTACGAGCAGTACTTC. This sequence encodes CASSSTGEFYEQYF.

The chain uses TRBV28 and TRBJ1-2; 9 bases agree with TRBD1. The ends lost 7 bases at V and 6 bases at J; junction bases unmatched: 6. The germline gives CDR1 MDHEN, CDR2 SYDVKM. The length of the CDR3 is 13 residues. The DNA for the CDR3 is TGTGCCAGCACCCCGGACAGGGGACATGGCTACACCTTC. Amino acids: CASTPDRGHGYTF.

The chain combines TRBV29-1 with TRBJ2-5; no clear D. The CDR3 loop spans 13 amino acids. Trimming removed 6 bases at V and 7 bases at J, with 18 bases between. Germline CDR1 and CDR2: SQVTM and ANQGSEA. CDR3 nucleotides: TGCAGCGTGGTCCCCATGTCTGAAGGGACCCAGTACTTC. Amino acid sequence: CSVVPMSEGTQYF.

The V gene is TRBV7-9, the J gene TRBJ1-3; possibly TRBD1 for D (6 bases). CDR1 SEHNR and CDR2 FQNEAQ come from the germline V gene (reference sequence). V dropped 5 bases and J dropped 0 bases, with 8 bases sitting between them. The CDR3 is made up of 14 amino acids. The CDR3 nucleotides are TGTGCCAGCAGCCGGACAGACTCTGGAAACACCATATATTTT. Protein: CASSRTDSGNTIYF.

V usage is TRBV6-5 and J usage is TRBJ2-7, with a tentative D call TRBD2 (6 bases). The CDR3 is 15 amino acids. Trimming removed 5 bases from V and 6 bases from J, with 20 bases in between. CDR1 and CDR2 (germline): MNHEY, SVGAGI. The chain's CDR3 is CASSPQTGTRGEQYF. CDR3 DNA: TGTGCCAGCAGTCCCCAGACGGGGACTCGGGGCGAGCAGTACTTC.

The J gene is TRBJ2-1, the V gene TRBV6-6; TRBD2 aligns across 7 bases. The V gene's germline CDR1 is MNHNY and CDR2 SVGAGI (reference sequence). The CDR3 is 16 amino acids. Trimming removed 2 bases from V and 4 bases from J; junction bases left unmatched: 8. For the CDR3, the DNA is TGTGCCAGCAGTTACCGACGCGGGGGATCATACAATGAGCAGTTCTTC. Its protein product is CASSYRRGGSYNEQFF.

The chain combines TRBV18 with TRBJ1-1, with D tentatively TRBD1 (5 bases). The CDR3 extends over 15 amino acids. Trimming pared 6 bases from V and 4 bases from J, leaving 18 bases between. Germline lookup yields CDR1 KGHSH and CDR2 LQKENI. The CDR3 is CASSPGRGTGTEAFF. The CDR3 coding sequence is TGTGCCAGCTCGCCGGGAAGGGGAACGGGCACTGAAGCTTTCTTT.

The CDR3 nucleotides are TGTGCCAGCTCACCGGGACTGAACAATGAGCAGTTCTTC. The encoded protein is CASSPGLNNEQFF. The chain carries TRBV18 and TRBJ2-1; TRBD2 might be the D (6 bases). V was cut by 3 bases and J by 5 bases, with 8 bases left in between. The CDR3 extends over 13 amino acids. Germline lookup yields CDR1 KGHSH and CDR2 LQKENI.

The chain recombines TRBV5-1 with TRBJ2-7; 7 bases line up with TRBD2. Germline V gene data show CDR1 as SGHRS and CDR2 as YFSETQ. Trimming cost V 2 bases and J 1 base; bases outside gene matches: 3. The CDR3 is made up of 14 amino acids. The CDR3 here is CASSLSGGSYEQYF. CDR3 DNA: TGCGCCAGCAGCTTATCGGGGGGTTCCTACGAGCAGTACTTC.

The chain has TRBV5-1 and TRBJ2-1; the D call may be TRBD1 or TRBD2 (5 bases each). CDR1 is SGHRS and CDR2 is YFSETQ in the germline V gene. The CDR3 is made up of 14 amino acids. V lost 1 base and J 8 bases, leaving 13 bases between the germline ends. This CDR3 reads CASSLRQGSDEQFF. In nucleotides, the CDR3 is TGCGCCAGCAGCTTGAGGCAGGGTAGCGATGAGCAGTTCTTC.